This T cell receptor beta chain was recorded in a study of CD8+CD57+ T cells in acquired aplastic anemia. At the level of the study: Sorted CD4+ plus CD8+ cells gave DNA averaging roughly 3 ug. Study-wide points: The CD8+ Simpson's diversity of patients and controls was not significantly different.

The CDR3 has 16 residues. The V and J ends lost 3 bases and 3 bases respectively, with 15 bases between them. In germline, CDR1 is PRHDT, CDR2 FYEKMQ (reference sequence). Whoever was chosen for sequencing had shown CD8+CD57+ cell expansion by flow cytometry. Among the patients, none had received any therapy at the time of blood sampling. This clonotype occurred a few times. The antigen remains unidentified. Profiling that covered TCR beta VDJ and CDR3 relied on genomic DNA as its template. TCRdb re-called the reads with MiXCR, one entry per CDR3 protein. This table holds around 430,000 distinct CDR3 sequences, roughly a third found once.

Material for sequencing was sorted CD4+, CD8+, or CD8+CD57+ T cells (not recorded which) from PBMCs. This TCR was recovered from a human donor with aplastic anemia. The chain links TRBV13 to TRBJ2-1; possible D gene TRBD1, 5 bases. The CDR3 sequence is CASSFPQGRSYNEQFF. The CDR3 DNA reads TGTGCCAGCAGCTTCCCTCAGGGCCGTAGCTACAATGAGCAGTTCTTC.